This T cell receptor (beta chain) was recorded in a study of T cell responses to AZD1222 COVID-19 vaccine. Sequenced by immunoSEQ multiplex PCR; TCRdb stores in-frame clones only, minus some. The top ten clones hold roughly a fifth of a sample with around 110,000 clones, approximately 90% of them seen once. Findings of the study overall: Close to half of all spike-specific TCRs reportedly target regions of the variants that are unmutated. Donors were chiefly white British, with a greater number of females, and clonal diversity was perhaps underestimated.

In regard to this clone: Its antigen is as yet unknown.

The sequencing used peripheral blood, collected on day 0 of AZD1222 vaccination. This TCR came from an adult in good health.

The CDR3 bases are TGTGCCAGCAGCCCTGGACAGGGAGACACCGGGGAGCTGTTTTTT. It specifies CASSPGQGDTGELFF. This chain uses TRBV4-2 with TRBJ2-2; 8 nucleotides agree with TRBD1. V was clipped by 4 bases and J by 3 bases; unmatched bases: 4. CDR1 and CDR2 from the germline V gene are LGHNA and YNFKEQ. The CDR3 runs 15 residues.